Listed below are T cell receptor beta chains from one sample, sequenced in a study of T cells in localized non-small cell lung cancer. Clones were read by immunoSEQ multiplex PCR, and TCRdb kept only the in-frame ones, dropping some. This table holds 100,000 to 150,000 clones, around 89% found once. The source material was peripheral blood, sampled before any cancer treatment. Receptors originate from a female donor of 60 years or more with stage I lung adenocarcinoma. Both conserved end residues are part of each CDR3. The order of the fields is J gene, D gene, clone size, V gene, CDR3 protein, CDR3 DNA. D genes are given only for firm matches. The size of a clone is reported for some rows only, either as once, few or many, or as a class for expanded clones.

>TRBJ2-7|NA|NA|TRBV27
CASSPPTRAYEQYF
TGTGCCAGCAGCCCCCCGACTAGGGCCTACGAGCAGTACTTC
>TRBJ1-5|NA|NA|TRBV19
CASSSGQSSHF
TGTGCCAGTAGTTCAGGACAGTCCTCGCATTTT
>TRBJ2-6|TRBD1|NA|TRBV28
CASGGGQGSSGANVLTF
TGTGCCAGCGGGGGAGGACAGGGGAGCTCTGGGGCCAACGTCCTGACTTTC
>TRBJ2-7|NA|NA|TRBV7-9
CASSLGGTFEQYF
TGTGCCAGCAGCTTAGGCGGAACGTTTGAGCAGTACTTC
>TRBJ1-2|NA|NA|TRBV5-1
CASSLAPWTDGYTF
TGCGCCAGCAGCTTGGCCCCTTGGACGGATGGCTACACCTTC
>TRBJ2-5|NA|NA|TRBV7-3
CASSPGSGETQYF
TGTGCCAGCAGCCCAGGGTCTGGCGAGACCCAGTACTTC
>TRBJ2-5|TRBD2|NA|TRBV5-1
CASSAHGLAEETQYF
TGCGCCAGCAGCGCCCATGGACTAGCGGAAGAGACCCAGTACTTC
>TRBJ2-2|NA|few|TRBV19
CASSIAGVRSNTGELFF
TGTGCCAGTAGTATTGCCGGGGTCAGGTCCAACACCGGGGAGCTGTTTTTT
>TRBJ2-2|NA|NA|TRBV5-1
CASSLGSGELFF
TGCGCCAGCAGTCTTGGGTCCGGGGAGCTGTTTTTT
>TRBJ2-1|NA|NA|TRBV7-8
CASSLVVGRGAYNEQFF
TGTGCCAGCAGCTTAGTTGTAGGGCGGGGAGCCTACAATGAGCAGTTCTTC
>TRBJ1-1|TRBD1|once|TRBV6-6
CASSLTGFDLNTEAFF
TGTGCCAGCAGTTTGACAGGGTTTGACTTGAACACTGAAGCTTTCTTT
>TRBJ2-2|NA|few|TRBV5-8
CASNLGQNTGELFF
TGTGCCAGCAACCTTGGGCAGAACACCGGGGAGCTGTTTTTT
>TRBJ2-5|NA|NA|TRBV7-9
CASTTGETQYF
TGTGCCAGCACCACGGGAGAGACCCAGTACTTC
>TRBJ1-1|NA|few|TRBV28
CATRVDEAFF
TGTGCCACCCGCGTGGATGAAGCTTTCTTT
>TRBJ2-5|TRBD1|NA|TRBV2
CASRADLPNRGESRETQYF
TGTGCCAGCAGGGCCGATCTACCTAACAGGGGCGAGAGTCGGGAGACCCAGTACTTC
>TRBJ2-5|TRBD1|NA|TRBV5-1
CASSLEDRGLGTQYF
TGCGCCAGCAGCTTGGAGGACAGGGGGTTAGGGACCCAGTACTTC
>TRBJ2-6|TRBD1|NA|TRBV5-1
CASSSPGGAPSGANVLTF
TGCGCCAGCAGCTCCCCAGGGGGCGCCCCTTCCGGGGCCAACGTCCTGACTTTC